The entry that follows covers one T cell receptor beta chain sequence. In the study's own analysis: Reference gene primer amplification gave nucleated cell count estimates. This table comes from immunoSEQ multiplex PCR, and its TCRdb copy is limited to in-frame clones, with some not included. The V and J calls and clone size come from that table; D and trimming were worked out from the DNA. The sample records roughly 360,000 clones, under 85% being singletons. The entry originates in a study of blood T cell repertoires in COVID-19. The CDR3 totals 13 residues. Deletions cut 1 base from V and 7 bases from J, with 7 bases between. CDR1 is KGHSH and CDR2 is LQKENI in the germline V gene. Those enrolled, adults aged roughly 18 to 95 years, came from about two dozen US areas. Among Cohort 3 donors, those recovered had two negative PCRs, clearance, or symptom resolution.

Sequencing was carried out using PBMCs or T cells enriched from blood (not recorded which). The clonotype originates from a woman aged 45 to 65 who had recovered from COVID-19. The V gene is TRBV18, the J gene TRBJ2-2; possibly TRBD2 for D (5 bases). The CDR3 sequence: CASSPRESGELFF. The CDR3 nucleotides are TGTGCCAGCTCACCACGGGAGAGCGGGGAGCTGTTTTTT. The variable domain in full, completed from reference TRBV18 and TRBJ2-2, reads NAGVMQNPRHLVRRRGQEARLRCSPMKGHSHVYWYRQLPEEGLKFMVYLQKENIIDESGMPKERFSAEFPKEGPSILRIQQVVRGDSAAYFCASSPRESGELFFGEGSRLTVL.